The present entry profiles one T cell receptor beta chain with its context. The record originates from a study of blood T cell repertoires in COVID-19. Turning to the study itself: The United States, Italy and Spain supplied acute and convalescent COVID-19 samples. The analysed material was cDNA or gDNA that came from T cells, B-cell-depleted T cells, or PBMCs.

One Seattle source followed patients from active infection through their disease course. The repertoire was sequenced with immunoSEQ multiplex PCR; TCRdb's copy has only in-frame clones and lacks some. This sample has about 130,000 clones, with roughly nine tenths found just once. The length of the CDR3 is 14 residues. Germline V gene sequence: CDR1 GTSNPN, CDR2 SVGIG (reference sequence). Trimming took off 4 bases at V and 3 bases at J, with 12 bases between the two ends. The sequenced sample was peripheral blood. This sequence was found in a man aged 50 to 60 with COVID-19, enrolled during active disease. V usage is TRBV30 and J usage is TRBJ2-2, with D unclear. The CDR3 region has the DNA TGTGCCTGGACGGTGAGATTAGACACCGGGGAGCTGTTTTTT. This encodes CAWTVRLDTGELFF.